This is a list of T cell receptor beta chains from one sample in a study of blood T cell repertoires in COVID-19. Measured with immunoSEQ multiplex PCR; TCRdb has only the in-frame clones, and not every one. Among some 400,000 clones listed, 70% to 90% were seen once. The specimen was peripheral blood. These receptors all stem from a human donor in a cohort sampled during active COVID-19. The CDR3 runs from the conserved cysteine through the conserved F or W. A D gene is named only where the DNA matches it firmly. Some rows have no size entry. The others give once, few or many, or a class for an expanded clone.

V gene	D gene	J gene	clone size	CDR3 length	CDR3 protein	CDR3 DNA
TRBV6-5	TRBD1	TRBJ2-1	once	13	CASTQGAVGEQFF	TGTGCCAGCACCCAGGGGGCGGTGGGCGAGCAGTTCTTC
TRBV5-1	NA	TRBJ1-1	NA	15	CASSLWGGQGTEAFF	TGCGCCAGCAGCTTGTGGGGAGGGCAAGGCACTGAAGCTTTCTTT
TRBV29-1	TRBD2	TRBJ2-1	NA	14	CSFRTSGNYNEQFF	TGCAGCTTCCGGACTAGCGGGAACTACAATGAGCAGTTCTTC
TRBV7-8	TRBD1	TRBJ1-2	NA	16	CASSLDLDRPTGGYTF	TGTGCCAGCAGCTTAGATTTGGACAGGCCTACGGGTGGCTACACCTTC
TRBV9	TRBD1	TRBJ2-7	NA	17	CASSVDTGTGGSYEQYF	TGTGCCAGCAGCGTAGATACCGGGACAGGGGGCAGTTACGAGCAGTACTTC
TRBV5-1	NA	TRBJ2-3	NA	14	CASSLQSSTDTQYF	TGCGCCAGCAGCTTACAATCTAGCACAGATACGCAGTATTTT
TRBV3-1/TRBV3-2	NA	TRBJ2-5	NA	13	CASSQVRGETQYF	TGTGCCAGCAGCCAAGTAAGGGGAGAGACCCAGTACTTC
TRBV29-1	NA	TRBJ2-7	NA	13	CSVRQTPSYEQYF	TGCAGCGTTCGACAGACTCCCTCCTACGAGCAGTACTTC
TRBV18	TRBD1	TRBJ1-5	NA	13	CASSPDRAKPQHF	TGTGCCAGCTCACCGGACAGGGCCAAGCCCCAGCATTTT
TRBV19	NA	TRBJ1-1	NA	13	CASSMYMNTEAFF	TGTGCCAGTAGTATGTATATGAACACTGAAGCTTTCTTT
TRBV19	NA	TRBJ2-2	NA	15	CASSPDRQNTGELFF	TGTGCCAGTAGTCCTGACAGGCAGAACACCGGGGAGCTGTTTTTT
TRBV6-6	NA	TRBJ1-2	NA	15	CASSPQGLPGYGYTF	TGTGCCAGCAGCCCCCAGGGGCTGCCTGGCTATGGCTACACCTTC
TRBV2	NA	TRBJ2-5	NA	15	CASRGRGPYQETQYF	TGTGCCAGCCGGGGGCGGGGGCCATACCAAGAGACCCAGTACTTC
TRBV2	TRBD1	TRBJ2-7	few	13	CASRTDRLGEQYF	TGTGCCAGTAGGACGGACAGGCTTGGGGAGCAGTACTTC
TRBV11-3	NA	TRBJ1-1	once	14	CASSPGRGNTEAFF	TGTGCCAGCAGCCCTGGCAGGGGTAACACTGAAGCTTTCTTT
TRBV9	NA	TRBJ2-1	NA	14	CASSVDLRGGEQFF	TGTGCCAGCAGCGTAGATCTGCGGGGCGGAGAGCAGTTCTTC
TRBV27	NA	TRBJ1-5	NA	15	CASSLLAESGQPQHF	TGTGCCAGCAGTTTATTAGCAGAGAGCGGTCAGCCCCAGCATTTT
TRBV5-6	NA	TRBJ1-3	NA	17	CASTPYPPNPEGNTIYF	TGTGCCAGCACCCCATACCCCCCCAACCCCGAGGGAAACACCATATATTTT
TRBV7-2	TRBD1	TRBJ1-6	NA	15	CASSFSDRGNSPLHF	TGTGCCAGCAGCTTTTCTGACAGGGGGAATTCACCCCTCCACTTT
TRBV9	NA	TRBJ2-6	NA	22	CASSPRSFPHGFGGSGANVLTF	TGTGCCAGCAGCCCTCGTAGTTTCCCCCATGGATTTGGGGGGTCCGGGGCCAACGTCCTGACTTTC
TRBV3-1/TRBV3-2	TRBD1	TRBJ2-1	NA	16	CASSLTGTDYYNEQFF	TGTGCCAGCAGTTTGACCGGGACAGACTACTACAATGAGCAGTTCTTC
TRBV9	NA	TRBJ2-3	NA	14	CASSVDLRTDTQYF	TGTGCCAGCAGCGTAGATCTACGCACAGATACGCAGTATTTT
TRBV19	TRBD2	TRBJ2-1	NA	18	CASSISPSGSRRDNEQFF	TGTGCCAGTAGTATTTCGCCTAGCGGGAGTAGGAGGGACAATGAGCAGTTCTTC
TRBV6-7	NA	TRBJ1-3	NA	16	CAHPRGKSLSGNTIYF	TGTGCCCACCCACGGGGAAAAAGCCTCTCTGGAAACACCATATATTTT